This entry concerns a single T cell receptor beta chain. This sample stems from a study of blood T cell repertoires in COVID-19. Trimming took off 6 bases at V and 3 bases at J, with 15 bases between the two ends. Germline assignment: CDR1 SGHAT and CDR2 FQNNGV. The CDR3 consists of 15 residues. Profiling relied on immunoSEQ multiplex PCR, and the TCRdb table lists in-frame clones only, not all of them. The table lists about 140,000 clones, around nine tenths of them singletons. The sample comprised peripheral blood. V gene TRBV11-2 combines with J gene TRBJ1-3, with a possible D match to TRBD1 (6 bases). This receptor was taken from a human donor in a cohort sampled during active COVID-19. The chain's CDR3 is CASRSLQGHGNTIYF. In DNA, the CDR3 is TGTGCCAGCAGGAGCCTCCAGGGGCATGGAAACACCATATATTTT.